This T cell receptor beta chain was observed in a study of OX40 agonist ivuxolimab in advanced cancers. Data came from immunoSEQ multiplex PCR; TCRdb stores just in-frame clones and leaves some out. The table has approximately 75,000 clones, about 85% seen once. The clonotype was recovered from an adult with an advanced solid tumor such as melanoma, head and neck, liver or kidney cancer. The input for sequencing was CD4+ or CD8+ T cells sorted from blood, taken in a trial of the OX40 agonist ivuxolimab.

The CDR3 nucleotides are TGTGCCAGCAGCCGGGGGGGGCAGCCCCAGCATTTT. Translation gives CASSRGGQPQHF. The chain employs TRBV9 and TRBJ1-5, with D perhaps matching TRBD1 (5 bases). Germline assignment: CDR1 SGDLS and CDR2 YYNGEE. This CDR3 has 12 residues. Trimming pared 4 bases from V and 7 bases from J, leaving 9 bases between.